The 27 T cell receptor beta chains given below trace back to one sample, sequenced in a study of blood T cells in healthy people across ages. The second PCR ran about 6 to 12 cycles with a sample-barcoded 5' primer and J-beta primers. TCRdb re-called the 5' RACE reads with MiXCR, one entry per CDR3 protein. The profile covers fewer than 2,000,000 distinct CDR3 sequences, with roughly a third appearing a single time and approximately 10% taken by the ten largest. The sequencing sample was made of blood. These receptors were taken from a woman under 40 in good health.

V gene TRBV6-2 or TRBV6-3 combines with J gene TRBJ2-1; D is uncertain. With 6 bases removed from V and 9 bases from J, the gap between germline ends came to 15 bases. Per germline, CDR1 MNHEY and CDR2 SVGEGT. The CDR3 runs to 13 residues. CDR3 amino acids: CASSPGPRSEQFF. The CDR3 DNA reads TGTGCCAGCAGCCCCGGGCCCCGGAGTGAGCAGTTCTTC.

V and J are TRBV4-1 and TRBJ2-3; D uncertain. The CDR3 consists of 14 residues. Germline V lookup: CDR1 MGHRA, CDR2 YSYEKL. V lost 3 bases to trimming and J lost 12 bases, with 19 bases between them. The CDR3 DNA reads TGCGCCAGCAGCCAGGATCTCTGGGGAATGCTACAGTATTTT. It yields the protein CASSQDLWGMLQYF.

Points on this clonotype: This may be a read error: a much more frequent sequence differs by one nucleotide. The chain joins TRBV5-5 to TRBJ2-7, with TRBD2 as a possible D gene (6 bases). This CDR3 is 14 amino acids long. V lost 3 bases and J 3 bases, leaving 13 bases between the germline ends. Germline V gives CDR1 SGHKS, CDR2 YYEKEE (reference sequence). CDR3 residues: CASSYSNGSYEQYF. DNA for the CDR3: TGTGCCAGCAGCTACTCGAACGGGAGCTACGAGCAGTACTTC.

This clonotype was counted between two and nine times. The genes are TRBV12-3 or TRBV12-4 and TRBJ1-2; 7 bases match TRBD1. The CDR3 is made up of 12 amino acids. The V gene end was trimmed by 7 bases and the J gene end by 7 bases; junction bases not matched to a gene: 6. As DNA, the CDR3 is TGTGCCAGCACCCAGGACAGGATTGGCTACACCTTC. This gives the protein CASTQDRIGYTF.

The chain carries TRBV5-1 and TRBJ2-7; possible D gene TRBD1, 6 bases. Deletions cut 5 bases from V and 5 bases from J, with 20 bases between. The CDR3 has 15 amino acids. CDR1 is SGHRS and CDR2 is YFSETQ in the germline V gene. The DNA of the CDR3 is TGCGCCAGCAGACTAGGGACATCATCCAACCACGAGCAGTACTTC. Its protein product is CASRLGTSSNHEQYF. The whole variable domain, remainder taken from reference TRBV5-1 and TRBJ2-7, is KAGVTQTPRYLIKTRGQQVTLSCSPISGHRSVSWYQQTPGQGLQFLFEYFSETQRNKGNFPGRFSGRQFSNSRSEMNVSTLELGDSALYLCASRLGTSSNHEQYFGPGTRLTVT.

There are a few counts of this clonotype. The chain joins TRBV27 to TRBJ1-2; D perhaps matches TRBD1 (5 bases). There are 16 residues in the CDR3. V gave up 4 bases and J gave up 8 bases, with 23 bases separating them. Germline V CDR1 and CDR2: MNHEY, SMNVEV (reference sequence). The CDR3 DNA is TGTGCCAGCAGTTCTCCCCTCACGGACAAGTCTCTCGGCTACACCTTC. Translation gives CASSSPLTDKSLGYTF.

The chain combines TRBV7-9 with TRBJ2-5, with 8 bases lining up with TRBD2. The CDR3 is made up of 15 amino acids. Germline assignment: CDR1 SEHNR and CDR2 FQNEAQ (reference sequence). J lost 2 bases, V lost 5 bases, and 7 bases had no gene match. The CDR3 here is CASSLLLAEQETQYF. The CDR3 DNA reads TGTGCCAGCAGCCTCCTACTAGCGGAGCAAGAGACCCAGTACTTC.

J is TRBJ2-7 and V is TRBV20-1; D possibly corresponds to TRBD2 (5 bases). Germline values: CDR1 DFQATT, CDR2 SNEGSKA (reference sequence). V gave up 3 bases and J gave up 10 bases, with 19 bases separating them. This CDR3 has 13 residues. The CDR3 DNA is TGCAGTGCTAGGGACGGGATCCAAGAGGCCCAGTACTTC. It codes for CSARDGIQEAQYF.

This clonotype was seen at least ten times. The V call is TRBV4-2, the J call TRBJ2-1; 7 nucleotides line up with TRBD2. The CDR3 is made up of 15 amino acids. J gave up 4 bases and V 1 base, and 4 bases lay outside the gene matches. Germline CDR1 is LGHNA and CDR2 is YNFKEQ. CDR3 DNA sequence: TGTGCCAGCAGCCAAGCGGGGGGACGATACAATGAGCAGTTCTTC. Translation gives CASSQAGGRYNEQFF.

The chain employs TRBV6-1 and TRBJ2-2, with unresolved D. The V gene lost 6 bases and the J gene lost 6 bases, with 11 bases spanning the gap. Germline CDR1 reads MNHNS; CDR2 reads SASEGT. CDR3 length equals 13 residues. The CDR3 nucleotides read TGTGCCAGCAGAAGGGTGTTGGCCGGGGAGCTGTTTTTT. Its translation is CASRRVLAGELFF.

This clonotype was recorded a few times. This chain joins TRBV9 and TRBJ2-2; maybe TRBD1 (5 bases). The germline CDR1 and CDR2 sequences are SGDLS and YYNGEE. The V end lost 0 bases, the J end lost 7 bases, and 10 bases lay between the germline ends. This CDR3 region has 14 residues. The CDR3 sequence: CASSVATGGGELFF. CDR3 nucleotides: TGTGCCAGCAGCGTAGCTACAGGCGGCGGGGAGCTGTTTTTT.

This rearrangement joins TRBV9 to TRBJ2-6; 13 bases match TRBD2. The ends lost 6 bases at V and 0 bases at J; junction bases unmatched: 6. The CDR3 has 18 amino acids. CDR1 and CDR2 (germline): SGDLS, YYNGEE. The CDR3: CASTGTSGTLSGANVLTF. CDR3 sequence (DNA): TGTGCCAGCACGGGGACTAGCGGGACCCTCTCTGGGGCCAACGTCCTGACTTTC.

This clonotype is a singleton in its sample. V usage is TRBV5-1 and J usage is TRBJ1-5; no clear D gene. Germline values: CDR1 SGHRS, CDR2 YFSETQ. The V and J ends lost 4 bases and 4 bases respectively, with 9 bases between them. The CDR3 spans 13 residues. CDR3 DNA: TGCGCCAGCAGCCAAACTATGAATCAGCCCCAGCATTTT. Translation gives CASSQTMNQPQHF.

The rearrangement joins TRBV5-1 to TRBJ1-4, with D perhaps TRBD1 (6 bases). V was pared by 1 base and J by 7 bases, with 14 bases between. CDR1 is SGHRS and CDR2 is YFSETQ in the germline V gene. The CDR3 has 15 residues. The CDR3 sequence: CASSLRGGRGEKLFF. In DNA form, the CDR3 reads TGCGCCAGCAGCTTGAGGGGGGGCCGAGGTGAAAAACTGTTTTTT.

This chain uses TRBV7-6 with TRBJ2-3, with 13 bases identical to TRBD2. The CDR3 consists of 20 residues. Germline V gives CDR1 SGHVS, CDR2 FNYEAQ. V dropped 4 bases and J dropped 1; count of bases not matched to a gene: 14. The CDR3 protein is CASSSFSHRLAGGGTDTQYF. The CDR3 DNA sequence: TGTGCCAGCAGCTCCTTTTCCCACAGACTAGCGGGGGGAGGCACAGATACGCAGTATTTT.

This clonotype has ten or more counts. The rearrangement uses TRBV6-6 and TRBJ2-3, with D possibly being TRBD2 (7 bases). The V gene lost 5 bases and the J gene lost 0 bases, with 12 bases spanning the gap. This CDR3 has 15 residues. Germline V gene sequence: CDR1 MNHNY, CDR2 SVGAGI (reference sequence). CDR3 region: CASSHGGASTDTQYF. The CDR3 DNA follows: TGTGCCAGCAGTCATGGGGGGGCTAGCACAGATACGCAGTATTTT.

The chain uses TRBV6-6 and TRBJ1-6; D is undetermined. CDR3 length: 12 residues. The germline CDR1 and CDR2 sequences are MNHNY and SVGAGI (reference sequence). V dropped 8 bases and J dropped 7 bases, with 9 bases sitting between them. CDR3 DNA sequence: TGTGCCAGCGGAAACAGCAATTCACCCCTCCACTTT. It translates to CASGNSNSPLHF.

The V call is TRBV20-1, the J call TRBJ2-1; 10 nucleotides line up with TRBD2. The CDR3 length is 16 residues. The junction had 5 bases not matched to a gene; V was cut back by 0 bases and J by 3 bases. Germline V CDR1 and CDR2: DFQATT, SNEGSKA (reference sequence). Here the CDR3 DNA reads TGCAGTGCTAGAGATCAAGCGGGGGGGCTCTACAATGAGCAGTTCTTC. It specifies CSARDQAGGLYNEQFF.

The chain recombines TRBV11-2 with TRBJ1-2; D gene uncertain. Per germline, CDR1 SGHAT and CDR2 FQNNGV. The CDR3 spans 16 residues. Deletions cut 5 bases from V and 7 bases from J, with 23 bases between. The CDR3 sequence is CASSGIADKRLGGYTF. The CDR3 bases are TGTGCCAGCAGCGGCATAGCCGACAAACGTCTAGGTGGCTACACCTTC.

This clonotype was counted between two and nine times. The rearrangement uses TRBV29-1 and TRBJ2-1; 14 bases are shared with TRBD2. Germline trimming cut 8 bases from V and 6 bases from J; bases unmatched to any gene: 3. Germline CDR1 SQVTM, CDR2 ANQGSEA. This CDR3 contains 13 residues. CDR3 sequence (DNA): TGCAGCTTCGGACTAGCGGGGGGCAATGAGCAGTTCTTC. Protein: CSFGLAGGNEQFF.

This clonotype was observed at least ten times. The V call is TRBV20-1, the J call TRBJ2-3, with D perhaps TRBD2 (7 bases). The CDR3 has 15 residues. In germline, CDR1 is DFQATT, CDR2 SNEGSKA (reference sequence). The CDR3 loop is CNAPGGPSSTDTQYF. In DNA form, the CDR3 reads TGCAATGCCCCCGGGGGGCCATCCTCCACAGATACGCAGTATTTT.

The chain uses TRBV6-2 or TRBV6-3 and TRBJ2-1; tentative D call: TRBD1 (6 bases). Trimming stripped 5 bases from V and 8 bases from J, with 10 bases between. Germline V gene lookup returns CDR1 MNHEY and CDR2 SVGEGT. CDR3 length: 12 amino acids. CDR3 nucleotide sequence: TGTGCCAGCAGTAGGACAGAGGATGAGCAGTTCTTC. Amino acid sequence: CASSRTEDEQFF.

This rearrangement joins TRBV7-3 to TRBJ1-1; 9 nucleotides match TRBD1. Germline CDR1 reads SGHTA; CDR2 reads FQGTGA. With 5 bases clipped from V and 1 base from J, the junction kept 5 bases outside the gene matches. The CDR3 is made up of 15 amino acids. The CDR3 here is CASSNRTGENTEAFF. The DNA for the CDR3 is TGTGCCAGCAGCAACCGGACAGGGGAGAACACTGAAGCTTTCTTT.

A single count supports this clonotype. The chain recombines TRBV11-2 with TRBJ2-3; 11 bases line up with TRBD2. Germline V lookup: CDR1 SGHAT, CDR2 FQNNGV. This CDR3 has 16 amino acids. V lost 4 bases and J lost 4; bases outside the gene matches: 7. CDR3 in amino acids: CASSSRLAGSADTQYF. DNA of the CDR3: TGTGCCAGCAGCTCCCGACTAGCGGGGAGTGCAGATACGCAGTATTTT.

The chain uses TRBV7-3 and TRBJ1-6; D gene ambiguous. This CDR3 is built from 14 residues. Trimming took 3 bases from V and 5 from J, leaving 8 bases between them. CDR1 is SGHTA, CDR2 FQGTGA, per germline. This CDR3 reads CASSFHRNNSPLHF. The CDR3 DNA sequence: TGTGCCAGCAGCTTCCACCGGAATAATTCACCCCTCCACTTT.

The table lists this clonotype with a few counts. The chain employs TRBV6-4 and TRBJ2-7; D uncertain. Trimming cost V 0 bases and J 2 bases, with 14 bases left between them. The CDR3 has 16 residues. Germline V gene lookup returns CDR1 MRHNA and CDR2 SNTAGT. The CDR3 coding sequence is TGTGCCAGCAGTGACTCGATTTTCCCAGTCACCTACGAGCAGTACTTC. Protein: CASSDSIFPVTYEQYF.

The rearrangement uses TRBV7-6 and TRBJ2-1; 8 bases fit TRBD2. V lost 5 bases to trimming and J lost 6 bases; unmatched junction nucleotides: 12. The germline CDR1 and CDR2 sequences are SGHVS and FNYEAQ. This CDR3 region has 16 residues. The DNA for the CDR3 is TGTGCCAGCAGCCCCGGGGGCGCGGGAGGTTTCAATGAGCAGTTCTTC. Its translation: CASSPGGAGGFNEQFF.